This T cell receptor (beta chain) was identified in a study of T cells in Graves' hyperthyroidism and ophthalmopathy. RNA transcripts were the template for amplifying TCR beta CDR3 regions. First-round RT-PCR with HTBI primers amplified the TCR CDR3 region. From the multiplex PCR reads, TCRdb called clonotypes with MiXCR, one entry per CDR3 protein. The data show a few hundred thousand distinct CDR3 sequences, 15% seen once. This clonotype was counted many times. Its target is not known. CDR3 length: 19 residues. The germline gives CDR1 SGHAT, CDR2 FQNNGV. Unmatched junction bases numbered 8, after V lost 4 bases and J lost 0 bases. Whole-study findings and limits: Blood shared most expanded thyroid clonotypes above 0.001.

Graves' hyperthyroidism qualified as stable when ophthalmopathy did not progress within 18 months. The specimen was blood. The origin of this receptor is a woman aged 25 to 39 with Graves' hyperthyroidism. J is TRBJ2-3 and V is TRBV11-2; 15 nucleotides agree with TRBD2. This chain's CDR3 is CASSSSPGTSGGSTDTQYF. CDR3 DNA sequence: TGTGCCAGCAGCTCCAGCCCAGGGACTAGCGGGGGGAGCACAGATACGCAGTATTTT.